What follows are 26 T cell receptor beta chains derived from one specimen sequenced in a study of early T cells in non-severe SARS-CoV-2 infection. TCRdb analysed the 5' RACE reads with MiXCR anew, one entry per CDR3 protein. Of roughly 58,000 distinct CDR3 sequences in the sample, around a tenth are singletons; the top ten hold about 9.4%. The sequencing input was whole blood. These receptors all come from an adult who was a healthcare worker with PCR-confirmed SARS-CoV-2 infection or an uninfected control (not recorded which).

The genes are TRBV28 and TRBJ2-1, with D maybe TRBD1 (7 bases). The CDR3 is made up of 15 amino acids. Germline assignment: CDR1 MDHEN and CDR2 SYDVKM. V gave up 6 bases and J gave up 4 bases, with 16 bases separating them. CDR3 protein: CASSPRPGGYNEQFF. DNA for the CDR3: TGTGCCAGCAGCCCACGCCCAGGGGGGTACAATGAGCAGTTCTTC.

The table lists this clonotype with many counts. The chain employs TRBV12-3 or TRBV12-4 and TRBJ2-5; no clear D. V lost 3 bases and J lost 2, with 7 bases in between. The CDR3 has 13 amino acids. CDR3 in amino acids: CASSFLRQETQYF. For the CDR3, the DNA is TGTGCCAGCAGTTTTCTCAGGCAAGAGACCCAGTACTTC.

The chain employs TRBV28 and TRBJ2-2; TRBD2 aligns across 7 bases. Trimming at V came to 7 bases and at J to 5 bases, leaving 10 bases not matched to a gene. CDR1 and CDR2 from the germline V gene are MDHEN and SYDVKM. CDR3 length: 15 amino acids. This CDR3 is CASTLRGEGTGELFF. Written as DNA, the CDR3 is TGTGCCAGCACCCTCCGGGGGGAAGGGACCGGGGAGCTGTTTTTT.

This clonotype was detected ten times or more. This chain links TRBV5-1 with TRBJ2-7, with a weak D call TRBD2 (7 bases). V dropped 7 bases and J dropped 6 bases, with 17 bases sitting between them. Germline CDR1 reads SGHRS; CDR2 reads YFSETQ. CDR3 length: 13 amino acids. The CDR3 bases are TGCGCCAGCTCTCGATCAGGGGAGGGCGAGCAGTACTTC. This codes for CASSRSGEGEQYF.

This clonotype was detected many times. The V call is TRBV12-3 or TRBV12-4, the J call TRBJ2-7; D remains ambiguous. The germline V and J ends were trimmed by 1 base and 2 bases, with 6 bases remaining between them. CDR3 length equals 13 residues. The CDR3 sequence is CASSLGLTYEQYF. The CDR3 bases are TGTGCCAGCAGTTTAGGACTGACCTACGAGCAGTACTTC.

The chain is built from TRBV7-7 and TRBJ2-1, with a tentative D call TRBD2 (6 bases). V dropped 5 bases and J dropped 2 bases, with 13 bases sitting between them. CDR3 length: 15 residues. Germline CDR1 is SSHAT and CDR2 is FNYEAQ (reference sequence). The CDR3 region is CASSLRDSPYNEQFF. Here the CDR3 DNA reads TGTGCCAGCAGCCTCAGGGACTCCCCCTACAATGAGCAGTTCTTC.

This rearrangement joins TRBV21-1 to TRBJ1-1. TRBV21-1 is a recognized pseudogene. This CDR3 spans 10 amino acids. CDR3: CASIHGVAFF. The CDR3 nucleotides read TGTGCCTCAATCCACGGGGTAGCTTTCTTT.

This chain connects TRBV28 to TRBJ1-5, with D maybe TRBD1 (5 bases). CDR1 and CDR2 from the germline V gene are MDHEN and SYDVKM. The CDR3 loop spans 15 amino acids. Trimming stripped 3 bases from V and 2 bases from J, with 11 bases between. The CDR3: CASSFRGLGNQPQHF. CDR3 DNA sequence: TGTGCCAGCAGTTTTCGGGGCTTAGGCAATCAGCCCCAGCATTTT.

The gene calls are TRBV28 and TRBJ2-6, with unresolved D. This CDR3 has 15 residues. With 6 bases removed from V and 1 base from J, the gap between germline ends came to 10 bases. Germline-derived CDR1 and CDR2 are MDHEN and SYDVKM. CDR3 sequence (DNA): TGTGCCAGCAGCCCCCCAATGTCTGGGGCCAACGTCCTGACTTTC. It specifies CASSPPMSGANVLTF.

This clonotype was detected only a few times. This chain joins TRBV13 and TRBJ1-3; D is unclear. This CDR3 is built from 22 residues. Germline CDR1 PRHDT, CDR2 FYEKMQ (reference sequence). The V end was cut by 8 bases, the J end by 2 bases, with 37 bases between. DNA for the CDR3: TGTGCCAGCCGACTATCGAGTATAATCTGGAACAACAAGATGGGTCCTGGAAACACCATATATTTT. The encoded protein is CASRLSSIIWNNKMGPGNTIYF.

The chain combines TRBV6-1 with TRBJ2-5, with 9 bases matching TRBD1. V shed 6 bases, J shed 3 bases, and the junction held 5 bases outside the gene matches. Germline-derived CDR1 and CDR2 are MNHNS and SASEGT. CDR3 length: 14 amino acids. CDR3 nucleotide sequence: TGTGCCAGCAGCGTCGACAGGGGGAAAGAGACCCAGTACTTC. Translation: CASSVDRGKETQYF.

The chain employs TRBV5-5 and TRBJ2-1; unclear D gene. Germline V CDR1 and CDR2: SGHKS, YYEKEE (reference sequence). The V end lost 4 bases, the J end lost 7 bases, and 21 bases lay between the germline ends. The CDR3 spans 16 residues. The CDR3 reads CASSRSRATESNEQFF. The DNA of the CDR3 is TGTGCCAGCAGCCGCTCCCGGGCCACTGAGTCGAATGAGCAGTTCTTC. The full variable domain, rest sourced from reference TRBV5-5 and TRBJ2-1, is DAGVTQSPTHLIKTRGQQVTLRCSPISGHKSVSWYQQVLGQGPQFIFQYYEKEERGRGNFPDRFSARQFPNYSSELNVNALLLGDSALYLCASSRSRATESNEQFFGPGTRLTVL.

This clonotype was seen a few times. V usage is TRBV6-1 and J usage is TRBJ2-2; a possible D gene is TRBD1 (6 bases). Germline V gene sequence: CDR1 MNHNS, CDR2 SASEGT. The CDR3 has 15 residues. Trimming stripped 3 bases from V and 5 bases from J, with 13 bases between. CDR3: CASSEGAQTTGELFF. CDR3 in DNA: TGTGCCAGCAGTGAGGGGGCGCAGACTACCGGGGAGCTGTTTTTT.

This clonotype was observed a few times. V usage is TRBV12-3 or TRBV12-4 and J usage is TRBJ1-6; 7 nucleotides match TRBD1. V dropped 8 bases and J dropped 10; count of bases not matched to a gene: 11. This CDR3 comprises 14 residues. The CDR3, as DNA: TGTGCCAGCTCCACAGAGGGGGCGCGGTCACCCCTCCACTTT. Its protein is CASSTEGARSPLHF.

The V call is TRBV10-1, the J call TRBJ1-5, with D maybe TRBD1 (5 bases). Germline CDR1 is WNHNN and CDR2 is SYGVQD (reference sequence). V gave up 3 bases and J gave up 9 bases, with 9 bases separating them. This CDR3 has 12 residues. The CDR3 region has the DNA TGCGCCAGCAGTGAAGGGACGGTGCCCCAGCATTTT. Its translation: CASSEGTVPQHF.

The rearrangement links TRBV5-4 to TRBJ1-2; D might be TRBD1 (5 bases). CDR3 length equals 14 residues. Trimming left V 2 bases short and J 2 bases short, with 10 bases between. The germline V gene has CDR1 SGHNT and CDR2 YYREEE (reference sequence). This chain's CDR3 is CASSLMPGNYGYTF. DNA of the CDR3: TGTGCCAGCAGCTTAATGCCAGGGAACTATGGCTACACCTTC.

The J gene is TRBJ2-3, the V gene TRBV6-5; TRBD1 agrees at 11 bases. V gave up 0 bases and J gave up 12 bases; unmatched junction bases: 5. The CDR3 is 14 residues long. Per germline, CDR1 MNHEY and CDR2 SVGAGI. As DNA, the CDR3 is TGTGCCAGCAGTTACTCCCTTGGGACAGGGGGTCAGTATTTT. Translating it yields CASSYSLGTGGQYF.

In its sample, this clonotype was seen a few times. The chain links TRBV28 to TRBJ2-3; 7 nucleotides align to TRBD1. V lost 4 bases, J lost 4 bases, and 5 bases stayed unmatched. CDR1 is MDHEN, CDR2 SYDVKM, per germline. The CDR3 runs to 14 residues. The CDR3 DNA reads TGTGCCAGCAGTTGGGGACAGAACGCAGATACGCAGTATTTT. This sequence encodes CASSWGQNADTQYF.

This clonotype was detected only a few times. This chain connects TRBV7-9 to TRBJ2-7; 7 positions match TRBD1. V shed 6 bases and J 12 bases; nucleotides not matched to a gene: 17. This CDR3 contains 14 residues. Germline CDR1 is SEHNR and CDR2 is FQNEAQ (reference sequence). CDR3 sequence (DNA): TGTGCCAGCAGTTCAGGGGGACAAGCCCGCGATCCGTACTTC. Amino acids: CASSSGGQARDPYF.

In this sample, this clonotype turned up a few times. The J gene is TRBJ1-6, the V gene TRBV10-2; D gene ambiguous. Germline V gives CDR1 WSHSY, CDR2 SAAADI. The germline V and J ends were trimmed by 5 bases and 5 bases, with 16 bases remaining between them. The CDR3 extends over 16 amino acids. The CDR3 region is CASSRWQLSDNSPLHF. Written as DNA, the CDR3 is TGCGCCAGCAGTCGGTGGCAGCTCAGCGATAATTCACCCCTCCACTTT.

This clonotype was counted ten times or more. CDR3 nucleotides: TGTGCCAGCAGCCTTGGAGGGGCTCAGGGGCGCGAAAAACTGTTTTTT. Translation gives CASSLGGAQGREKLFF. This rearrangement joins TRBV5-4 to TRBJ1-4, with D perhaps TRBD1 (6 bases). V lost 4 bases and J 8 bases, leaving 21 bases between the germline ends. CDR1 and CDR2 (germline): SGHNT, YYREEE (reference sequence). This CDR3 is built from 16 residues.

There are a few counts of this clonotype. This CDR3 reads CASSISGSANTQYF. In DNA form, the CDR3 reads TGTGCCAGTAGTATTAGTGGGTCTGCGAATACGCAGTATTTT. The chain recombines TRBV19 with TRBJ2-3, with unresolved D. Trimming took 3 bases from V and 7 from J, leaving 14 bases between them. Germline CDR1 is LNHDA and CDR2 is SQIVND (reference sequence). The CDR3 contains 14 residues. Filled out from reference TRBV19 and TRBJ2-3, the complete variable domain reads DGGITQSPKYLFRKEGQNVTLSCEQNLNHDAMYWYRQDPGQGLRLIYYSQIVNDFQKGDIAEGYSVSREKKESFPLTVTSAQKNPTAFYLCASSISGSANTQYFGPGTRLTVL.

This clonotype was detected many times. The chain has TRBV10-1 and TRBJ2-1; 9 bases line up with TRBD2. The length of the CDR3 is 15 residues. CDR1 and CDR2 (germline): WNHNN, SYGVQD (reference sequence). V shed 2 bases, J shed 6 bases, and the junction held 5 bases outside the gene matches. CDR3 DNA: TGCGCCAGCAGTGAGCGGCTAGCGGGGCCCAATGAGCAGTTCTTC. It translates to CASSERLAGPNEQFF.

This clonotype showed up many times. The chain combines TRBV28 with TRBJ2-7; D remains unclear. V was trimmed by 8 bases and J by 3 bases, leaving 5 bases between them. Looked up from germline, CDR1 is MDHEN and CDR2 is SYDVKM. The CDR3 has 10 residues. CDR3: CASGSYEQYF. CDR3 nucleotide sequence: TGTGCCAGCGGCAGCTACGAGCAGTACTTC.

This clonotype appeared a few times. This chain joins TRBV11-2 and TRBJ2-3; D is undetermined. CDR1 and CDR2 from the germline V gene are SGHAT and FQNNGV. Trimming took 5 bases from V and 2 from J, leaving 8 bases between them. CDR3 length: 13 residues. The CDR3 loop is CASSPTPTDTQYF. CDR3 bases: TGTGCCAGCAGCCCGACACCCACAGATACGCAGTATTTT.

There are many counts of this clonotype. This chain connects TRBV30 to TRBJ1-1; D is unclear. The CDR3 runs to 13 residues. Trimming pared 2 bases from V and 8 bases from J, leaving 15 bases between. The V gene's germline CDR1 is GTSNPN and CDR2 SVGIG (reference sequence). The CDR3 spells CAWSQMGFWEAFF. In DNA form, the CDR3 reads TGTGCCTGGAGTCAAATGGGGTTTTGGGAAGCTTTCTTT.